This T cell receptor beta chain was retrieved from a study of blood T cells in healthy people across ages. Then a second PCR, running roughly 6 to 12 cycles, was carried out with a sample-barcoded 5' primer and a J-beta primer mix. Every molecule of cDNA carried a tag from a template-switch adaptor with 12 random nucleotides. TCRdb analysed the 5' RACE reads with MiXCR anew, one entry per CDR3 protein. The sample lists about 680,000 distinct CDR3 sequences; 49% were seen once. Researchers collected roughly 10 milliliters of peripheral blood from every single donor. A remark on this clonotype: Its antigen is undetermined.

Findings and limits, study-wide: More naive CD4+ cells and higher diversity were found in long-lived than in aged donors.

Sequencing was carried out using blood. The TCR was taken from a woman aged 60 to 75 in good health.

The CDR3 DNA reads as TGCAGTGCTAGAGGGACAGGGGATTCCAACGAGCAGTACTTC. It specifies CSARGTGDSNEQYF. The chain joins TRBV20-1 to TRBJ2-7, with 9 positions matching TRBD1. This CDR3 spans 14 amino acids. The trim removed 1 base at V and 5 bases at J, leaving 6 bases unmatched. CDR1 is DFQATT, CDR2 SNEGSKA, per germline (reference sequence).